The TCR beta chain described here comes from a study of CD8 T cells in Susac syndrome. This CDR3 is built from 15 residues. The V and J ends lost 4 bases and 0 bases, in that order; junction bases with no gene match: 7. The germline V gene encodes CDR1 SGHRS and CDR2 YFSETQ. Negative isolation yielded the CD8+ and CD4+ T cells, while FACS enriched the TEMRA cells. An input of about 0.45 to 1 ug of RNA was subjected to reverse transcription using random hexamers. TCRdb re-derived calls from the immunoSEQ multiplex PCR reads in MiXCR, one entry per CDR3 protein. The repertoire holds about 180,000 distinct CDR3 sequences, with 93% as singletons.

The V and J genes are TRBV5-1 and TRBJ2-7; 7 bases match TRBD1. Sequencing was performed on CD4+ T cells from PBMCs. The TCR comes from a human donor with multiple sclerosis. This CDR3 reads CASSAGTASSYEQYF. DNA of the CDR3: TGCGCCAGCAGCGCTGGGACAGCGAGCTCCTACGAGCAGTACTTC. The entire variable domain, with the rest obtained from reference TRBV5-1 and TRBJ2-7, is as follows: KAGVTQTPRYLIKTRGQQVTLSCSPISGHRSVSWYQQTPGQGLQFLFEYFSETQRNKGNFPGRFSGRQFSNSRSEMNVSTLELGDSALYLCASSAGTASSYEQYFGPGTRLTVT.